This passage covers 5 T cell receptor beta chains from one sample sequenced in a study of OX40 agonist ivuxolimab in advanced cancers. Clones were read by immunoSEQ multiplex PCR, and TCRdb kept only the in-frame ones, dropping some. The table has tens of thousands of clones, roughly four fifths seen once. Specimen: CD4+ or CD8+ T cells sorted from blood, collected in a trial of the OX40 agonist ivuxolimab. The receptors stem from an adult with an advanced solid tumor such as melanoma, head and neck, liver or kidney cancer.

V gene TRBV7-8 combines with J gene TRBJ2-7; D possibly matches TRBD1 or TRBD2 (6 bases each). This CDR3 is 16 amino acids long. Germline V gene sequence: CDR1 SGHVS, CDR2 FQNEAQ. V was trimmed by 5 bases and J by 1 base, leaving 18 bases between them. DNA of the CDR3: TGTGCCAGCAGCCTAGGGGGGAATAAGGCGTCCTACGAGCAGTACGTC. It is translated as CASSLGGNKASYEQYV.

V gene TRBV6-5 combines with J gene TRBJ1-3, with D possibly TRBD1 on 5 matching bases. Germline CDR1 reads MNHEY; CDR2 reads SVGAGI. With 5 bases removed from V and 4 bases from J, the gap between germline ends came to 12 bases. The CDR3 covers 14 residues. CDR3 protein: CASSPGGPGNTIYF. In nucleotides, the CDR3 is TGTGCCAGCAGTCCCGGGGGTCCCGGAAACACCATATATTTT.

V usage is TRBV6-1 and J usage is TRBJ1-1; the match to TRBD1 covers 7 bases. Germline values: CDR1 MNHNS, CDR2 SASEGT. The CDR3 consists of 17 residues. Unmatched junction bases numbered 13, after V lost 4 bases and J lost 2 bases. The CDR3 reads CASSGGTDLSKNTEAFF. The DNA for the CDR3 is TGTGCCAGCAGTGGCGGGACAGACCTGTCTAAAAACACTGAAGCTTTCTTT.

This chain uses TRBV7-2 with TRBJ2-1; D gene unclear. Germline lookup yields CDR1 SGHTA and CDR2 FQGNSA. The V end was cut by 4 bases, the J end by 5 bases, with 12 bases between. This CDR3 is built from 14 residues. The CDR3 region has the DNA TGTGCCAGCAGCTCCGATCGTTGGGACAATGAGCAGTTCTTC. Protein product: CASSSDRWDNEQFF.

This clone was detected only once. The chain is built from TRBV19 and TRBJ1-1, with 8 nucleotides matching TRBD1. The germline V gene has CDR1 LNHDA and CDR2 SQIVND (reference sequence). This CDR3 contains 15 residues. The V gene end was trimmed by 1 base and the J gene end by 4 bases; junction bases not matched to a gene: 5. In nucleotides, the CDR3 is TGTGCCAGTAGTATAGCCGGACAGGGATCCACTGAAGCTTTCTTT. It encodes CASSIAGQGSTEAFF.